Below, one TCR beta chain is given with its context. Its antigen remains unidentified. This CDR3 spans 13 amino acids. V shed 5 bases and J shed 4 bases, with 12 bases lying between them. Germline-derived CDR1 and CDR2 are SGHTA and FQGNSA. The sample, 7.5 to 10 milliliters of peripheral blood, was drawn from each donor. Alongside a J-beta primer mix, a sample-barcoded 5' primer served in a second PCR lasting about 6 to 11 cycles. In TCRdb, the 5' RACE reads were re-called with MiXCR into one record per CDR3 protein. The sample comprises some 880,000 distinct CDR3 sequences, roughly 35% of which are singletons, and over 10% rests with the top ten. The data derive from a study of blood T cells in healthy people across ages. The study's findings and limits: Older age coincided with a roughly linear decline in TCR beta diversity per million T cells.

The sequenced sample consisted of blood. The clonotype originates from a young man in good health. The chain couples TRBV7-2 to TRBJ2-7; D might be TRBD2 (5 bases). The CDR3 here is CASSEGPDYEQYF. Here the CDR3 DNA reads TGTGCCAGCAGCGAGGGCCCCGATTACGAGCAGTACTTC.